This TCR beta chain was retrieved from a study of cytomegalovirus exposure and HLA in healthy donors. PCR employed 60 Vbeta and 13 Jbeta primers. TCRdb keeps only in-frame clones here, not all; method: immunoSEQ multiplex PCR. Of around 160,000 clones in the sample, 75% are singletons; the top ten hold about 7.6%. V dropped 4 bases and J dropped 5; count of bases not matched to a gene: 12. Germline CDR1 SGHNT, CDR2 YYREEE (reference sequence). The CDR3 extends over 17 amino acids. At the time of sampling, donors were nominally healthy, though unrecorded immune exposures were likely. This TCR was recovered from a woman between 35 and 50 years old in good health and CMV-seropositive. Sequencing was carried out using PBMCs. The chain joins TRBV5-4 to TRBJ2-5; 12 bases are shared with TRBD2. This CDR3 reads CASSLPASGRAEETQYF. For the CDR3, the DNA is TGTGCCAGCAGCCTACCGGCTAGCGGGAGGGCCGAGGAGACCCAGTACTTC.